Detailed here is one T cell receptor (beta chain). Per the germline V gene, CDR1 is MRHNA and CDR2 is SNTAGT. The CDR3 contains 13 residues. Between the trimmed V and J ends, which lost 6 bases and 2 bases, there was a span of 9 bases. The data originate from a study of T cell changes during pregnancy in multiple sclerosis. Profiling relied on immunoSEQ multiplex PCR, and the TCRdb table lists in-frame clones only, not all of them. This table holds about 110,000 clones, under 95% found once. The rearrangement joins TRBV6-4 to TRBJ2-3; TRBD2 might be the D (5 bases). The receptor was isolated from a female donor with multiple sclerosis, enrolled in a pregnancy study. Specimen: peripheral blood, collected before pregnancy. CDR3 amino acids: CASSGGSTDTQYF. DNA of the CDR3: TGTGCCAGCAGCGGAGGTTCCACAGATACGCAGTATTTT.